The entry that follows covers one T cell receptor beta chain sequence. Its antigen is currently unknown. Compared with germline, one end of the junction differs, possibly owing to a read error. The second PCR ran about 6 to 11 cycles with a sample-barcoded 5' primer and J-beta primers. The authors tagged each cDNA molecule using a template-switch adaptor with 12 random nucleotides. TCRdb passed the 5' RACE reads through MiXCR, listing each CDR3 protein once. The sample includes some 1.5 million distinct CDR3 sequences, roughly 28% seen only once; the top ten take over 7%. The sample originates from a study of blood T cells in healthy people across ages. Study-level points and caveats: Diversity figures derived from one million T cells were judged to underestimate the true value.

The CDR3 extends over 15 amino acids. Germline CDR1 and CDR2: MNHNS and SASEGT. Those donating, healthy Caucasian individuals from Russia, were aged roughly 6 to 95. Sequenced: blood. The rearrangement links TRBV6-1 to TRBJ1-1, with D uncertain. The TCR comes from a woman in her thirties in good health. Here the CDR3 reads CAGSELERQNTEAFF. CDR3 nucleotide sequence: TGTGCCGGCAGTGAACTTGAACGGCAGAACACTGAAGCTTTCTTT.